The sequence of this TCR beta chain was determined in a study of radiotherapy plus CTLA-4 blockade in lung cancer (dated by TCRdb to about 2018). Notes on the research overall: Among the enrolled patients, about 19% had an objective response, and about 29% reached disease control. What the research found in general, with its limitations: Increased serum interferon-beta after radiation, together with early dynamic changes in blood T cell clones, were reported to be the strongest predictors of response. TCR clones derived from tumors expanded in peripheral blood after treatment with radiotherapy and ipilimumab.

The study tested focal radiation therapy combined with CTLA-4 blockade (ipilimumab) in patients with chemo-refractory metastatic non-small-cell lung cancer. A note on this clone: No antigen is known for it. The record has no base qualities; no much larger clone is one base away.

Measured from the cysteine to the phenylalanine, the CDR3 is 15 residues long. Just CDR3 DNA is preserved here, 45 bases in frame from base 1. The junction shows trimming of 4 bases on V and 1 base on J, plus 14 bases between the germline ends. From a lookup of the germline V gene, CDR1 and CDR2 are SGDLS and YYNGEE. Libraries were constructed by the immunoSEQ multiplex PCR assay. Sourced from immuneACCESS, this table was stored by TCRdb with only in-frame sequences that have V and J called. A share of the clones is absent; for the studies checked, an unresolved V gene accounts for under half, and the remainder has no known explanation. Present in this sample are roughly 98,000 clones, around 86% of which were seen just once. Approximately 14% of the sample is in the top ten clones.

In this chain, TRBV9 is recombined with TRBJ2-5; TRBD1 is perhaps the D gene, given 5 matching bases. This sample comprised peripheral blood, obtained from a patient treated with radiotherapy plus ipilimumab. This TCR derives from a human donor with non-small cell lung cancer that progressed on radiotherapy plus ipilimumab. CDR3 protein: CASSPKTATQETQYF. The nucleotide sequence reads as follows: TGTGCCAGCAGCCCCAAGACAGCGACCCAAGAGACCCAGTACTTC. Beyond the CDR3, the reference TRBV9 and TRBJ2-5 genes provide the residues; the full variable domain reads: DSGVTQTPKHLITATGQRVTLRCSPRSGDLSVYWYQQSLDQGLQFLIQYYNGEERAKGNILERFSAQQFPDLHSELNLSSLELGDSALYFCASSPKTATQETQYFGPGTRLLVL.